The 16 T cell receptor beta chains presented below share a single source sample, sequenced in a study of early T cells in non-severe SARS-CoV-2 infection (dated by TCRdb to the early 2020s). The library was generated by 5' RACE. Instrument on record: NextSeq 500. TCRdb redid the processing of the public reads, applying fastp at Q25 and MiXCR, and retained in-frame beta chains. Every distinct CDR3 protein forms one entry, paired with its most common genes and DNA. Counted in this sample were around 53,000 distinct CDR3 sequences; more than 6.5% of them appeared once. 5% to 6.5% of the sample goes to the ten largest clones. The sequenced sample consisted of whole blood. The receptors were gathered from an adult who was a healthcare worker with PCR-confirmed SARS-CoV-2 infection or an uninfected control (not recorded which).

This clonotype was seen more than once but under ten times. The DNA for the CDR3 is TGTGCCACCTTCTCCCCTGGTGGGTGGAAACCCCTCCACTTT. This sequence encodes CATFSPGGWKPLHF. This chain connects TRBV28 to TRBJ1-6; no clear D. This CDR3 has 14 amino acids. V was clipped by 10 bases and J by 12 bases, with 22 bases between them. The V gene's germline CDR1 is MDHEN and CDR2 SYDVKM.

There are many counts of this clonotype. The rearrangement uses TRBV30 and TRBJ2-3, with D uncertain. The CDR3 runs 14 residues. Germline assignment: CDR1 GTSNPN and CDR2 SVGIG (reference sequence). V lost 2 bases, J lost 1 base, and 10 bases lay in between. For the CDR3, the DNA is TGTGCCTGGAGTTACCCAGGAGGCACAGATACGCAGTATTTT. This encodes CAWSYPGGTDTQYF.

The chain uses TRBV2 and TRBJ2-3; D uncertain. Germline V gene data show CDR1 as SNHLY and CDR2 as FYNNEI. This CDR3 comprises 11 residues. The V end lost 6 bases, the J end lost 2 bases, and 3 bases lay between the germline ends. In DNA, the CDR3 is TGTGCCAGCAGGGTCACAGATACGCAGTATTTT. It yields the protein CASRVTDTQYF.

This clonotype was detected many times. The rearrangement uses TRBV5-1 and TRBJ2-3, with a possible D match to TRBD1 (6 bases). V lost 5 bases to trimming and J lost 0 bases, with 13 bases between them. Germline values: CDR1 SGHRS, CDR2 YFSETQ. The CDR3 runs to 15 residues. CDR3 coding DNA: TGCGCCAGCAGTCGGGACATCCCTAGCACAGATACGCAGTATTTT. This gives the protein CASSRDIPSTDTQYF.

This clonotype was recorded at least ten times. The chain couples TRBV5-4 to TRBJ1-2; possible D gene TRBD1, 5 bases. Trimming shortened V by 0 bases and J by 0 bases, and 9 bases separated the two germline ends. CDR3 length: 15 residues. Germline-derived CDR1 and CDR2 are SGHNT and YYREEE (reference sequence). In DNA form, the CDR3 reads TGTGCCAGCAGCTTGGGACAGCATTCTAACTATGGCTACACCTTC. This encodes CASSLGQHSNYGYTF.

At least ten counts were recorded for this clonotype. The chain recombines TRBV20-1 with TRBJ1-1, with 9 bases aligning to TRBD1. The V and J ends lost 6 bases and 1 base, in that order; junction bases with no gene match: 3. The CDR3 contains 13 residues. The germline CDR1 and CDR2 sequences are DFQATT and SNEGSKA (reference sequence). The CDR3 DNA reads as TGCAGTGCGCGGACAGGGGAGAACACTGAAGCTTTCTTT. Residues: CSARTGENTEAFF.

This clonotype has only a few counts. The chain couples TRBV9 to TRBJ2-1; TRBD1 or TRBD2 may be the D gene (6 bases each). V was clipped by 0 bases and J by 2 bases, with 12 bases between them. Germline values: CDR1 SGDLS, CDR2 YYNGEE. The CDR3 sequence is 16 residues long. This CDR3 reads CASSVGGGLTYNEQFF. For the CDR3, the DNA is TGTGCCAGCAGCGTAGGAGGGGGGCTAACCTACAATGAGCAGTTCTTC.

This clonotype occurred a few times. The CDR3 nucleotides are TGTGCCAGCAGCTTACTCTACGGGAACTATGGCTACACCTTC. Residues: CASSLLYGNYGYTF. The rearrangement joins TRBV7-9 to TRBJ1-2; D unclear. From germline, CDR1 is SEHNR and CDR2 FQNEAQ (reference sequence). The CDR3 loop spans 14 amino acids. V lost 2 bases and J 2 bases, leaving 9 bases between the germline ends.

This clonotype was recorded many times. The CDR3 DNA sequence: TGTGCCAGCAGTCTCCTGGGGGGCCCCAACACTGAAGCTTTCTTT. Protein sequence: CASSLLGGPNTEAFF. The V call is TRBV6-2 or TRBV6-3, the J call TRBJ1-1; tentatively, D is TRBD1 (6 bases). Germline values: CDR1 MNHEY, CDR2 SVGEGT. The CDR3 totals 15 residues. The V and J ends lost 5 bases and 2 bases respectively, with 15 bases between them.

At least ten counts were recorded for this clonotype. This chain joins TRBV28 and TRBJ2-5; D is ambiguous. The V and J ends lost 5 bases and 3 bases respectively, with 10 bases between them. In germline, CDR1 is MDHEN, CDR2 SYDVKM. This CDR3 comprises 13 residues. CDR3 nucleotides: TGTGCCAGCAGTCCCAGAGTGGAAGAGACCCAGTACTTC. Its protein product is CASSPRVEETQYF.

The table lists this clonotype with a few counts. In DNA form, the CDR3 reads TGTGCCAGCAGGACAGGGGGCCCTTATAGCAATCAGCCCCAGCATTTT. Translated, it gives CASRTGGPYSNQPQHF. V and J are TRBV28 and TRBJ1-5; TRBD1 agrees at 10 bases. J gave up 0 bases and V 6 bases, and 5 bases lay outside the gene matches. Germline assignment: CDR1 MDHEN and CDR2 SYDVKM. The CDR3 totals 16 residues.

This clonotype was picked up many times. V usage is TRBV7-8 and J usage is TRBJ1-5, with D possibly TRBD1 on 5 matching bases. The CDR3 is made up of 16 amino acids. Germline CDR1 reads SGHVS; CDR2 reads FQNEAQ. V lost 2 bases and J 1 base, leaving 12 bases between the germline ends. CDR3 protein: CASSLLPGTSNQPQHF. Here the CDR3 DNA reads TGTGCCAGCAGCTTACTTCCAGGGACCAGCAATCAGCCCCAGCATTTT.

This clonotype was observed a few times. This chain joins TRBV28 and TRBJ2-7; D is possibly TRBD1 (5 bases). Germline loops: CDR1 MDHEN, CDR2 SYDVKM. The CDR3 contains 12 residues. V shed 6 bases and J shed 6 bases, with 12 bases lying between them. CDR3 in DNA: TGTGCCAGCAGCTCAGGGTCAAGCGAGCAGTACTTC. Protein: CASSSGSSEQYF.

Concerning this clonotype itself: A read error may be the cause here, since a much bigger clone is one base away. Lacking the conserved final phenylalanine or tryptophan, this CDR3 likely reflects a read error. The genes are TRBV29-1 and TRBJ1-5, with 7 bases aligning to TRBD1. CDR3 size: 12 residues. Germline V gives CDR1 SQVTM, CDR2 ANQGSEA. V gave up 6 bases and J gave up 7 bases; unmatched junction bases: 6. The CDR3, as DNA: TGCAGCGTCAAGACAGGGTCCCAGCCCCAGCATCTT. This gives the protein CSVKTGSQPQHL.

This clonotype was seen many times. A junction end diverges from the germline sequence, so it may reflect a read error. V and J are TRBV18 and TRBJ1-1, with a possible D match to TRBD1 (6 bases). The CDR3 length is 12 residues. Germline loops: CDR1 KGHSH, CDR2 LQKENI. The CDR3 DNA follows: TGTGCCAGCTCCGGACAGAACGCTGAAGCTTTCTTT. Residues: CASSGQNAEAFF. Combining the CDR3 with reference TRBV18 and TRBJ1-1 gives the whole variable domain NAGVMQNPRHLVRRRGQEARLRCSPMKGHSHVYWYRQLPEEGLKFMVYLQKENIIDESGMPKERFSAEFPKEGPSILRIQQVVRGDSAAYFCASSGQNAEAFFGQGTRLTVV.

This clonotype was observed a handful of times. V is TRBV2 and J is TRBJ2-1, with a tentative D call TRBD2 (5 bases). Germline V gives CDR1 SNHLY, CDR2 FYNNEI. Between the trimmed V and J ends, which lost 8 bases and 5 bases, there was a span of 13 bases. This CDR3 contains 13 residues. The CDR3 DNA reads TGTGCCAGCGTCCGGGGTTTTAACAATGAGCAGTTCTTC. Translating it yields CASVRGFNNEQFF.